The rows below give T cell receptor beta chains drawn from one sample of a study of regulatory T cells in long-lasting Graves disease. One entry per CDR3 protein results from TCRdb running MiXCR on the multiplex PCR reads. In the table there are 450,000 to 650,000 distinct CDR3 sequences, 15% to 20% of which are singletons. These data are also associated with another study on T cells in Graves' hyperthyroidism and ophthalmopathy.

The sequences come from peripheral blood mononuclear cells (PBMCs), collected at new diagnosis, from a patient treated with antithyroid drugs. These receptors originate from a woman aged 40 to 65 with Graves disease. Each CDR3 is given with its conserved first and last residue. D genes are given only for firm matches. Clone size appears in some rows only: once, few, many, or a class for an expanded clone.

abundance	v_gene	j_gene	d_gene	CDR3nt	CDR3aa
many	TRBV7-9	TRBJ2-5	NA	TGTGCCAGCAGCTTGAGTATACGGGGTATCGGAGAGACCCAGTACTTC	CASSLSIRGIGETQYF
NA	TRBV19	TRBJ1-2	NA	TGTGCCAGTACCCTGGGAGGGATCGATGGCTACACCTTC	CASTLGGIDGYTF
NA	TRBV19	TRBJ2-5	TRBD2	TGTGCCAGTAGTAGTAGCGGGGGTACAGAGACCCAGTACTTC	CASSSSGGTETQYF
few	TRBV20-1	TRBJ1-6	NA	TGCAGTGCTAGAGATGCAGCCAATTCACCCCTCCACTTT	CSARDAANSPLHF
few	TRBV12-3/TRBV12-4	TRBJ2-1	TRBD2	TGTGCCAGCAGTTTAAGGCGGGGGGGCGATGAGCAGTTCTTC	CASSLRRGGDEQFF
NA	TRBV3-1	TRBJ2-5	TRBD2	TGTGCCAGCAGCCAGGGACTAGCGGGGGGGCCAGAGACCCAGTACTTC	CASSQGLAGGPETQYF
NA	TRBV7-2	TRBJ2-7	NA	TGTGCCAGCAGCTTAAGCGGGACAGTCTCCTACGAGCAGTACTTC	CASSLSGTVSYEQYF
few	TRBV3-1	TRBJ1-2	NA	TGTGCCAGCAGCCAAGTGGTAGGTACCTATGGCTACACCTTC	CASSQVVGTYGYTF
NA	TRBV5-1	TRBJ2-3	TRBD2	TGCGCCAGCAGCTTACCTCTAGCGGGGGCCCCCACAGATACGCAGTATTTT	CASSLPLAGAPTDTQYF
many	TRBV6-2/TRBV6-3	TRBJ2-3	NA	TGTGCCAGCAGTTACCACACAGATACGCAGTATTTT	CASSYHTDTQYF
NA	TRBV7-2	TRBJ2-3	TRBD2	TGTGCCAGCAGCTCCAGACATACTAGCGGGGGGGGGAATACGCAGTATTTT	CASSSRHTSGGGNTQYF
many	TRBV11-2	TRBJ2-1	TRBD2	TGTGCCAGCAGCTTAGTGGGGGGGACGACCTACAATGAGCAGTTCTTC	CASSLVGGTTYNEQFF
many	TRBV9	TRBJ2-1	NA	TGTGCCAGCACGAAAGGGGGGGGAGACAATGAGCAGTTCTTC	CASTKGGGDNEQFF
many	TRBV5-1	TRBJ1-2	NA	TGCGCCAGCAGCGTCATGTACGGGGAAGGGGATGGCTACACCTTC	CASSVMYGEGDGYTF
few	TRBV14	TRBJ1-1	NA	TGTGCCAGCAGCCGACCTAGTGTAGCGATGAACACTGAAGCTTTCTTT	CASSRPSVAMNTEAFF
few	TRBV7-9	TRBJ2-3	NA	TGTGCCAGCAGCTCCGTAAAAGGGACAGATACGCAGTATTTT	CASSSVKGTDTQYF
NA	TRBV10-2	TRBJ2-7	TRBD1	TGCGCCAGTGGGACAGGGGGGGACGAGCAGTACTTC	CASGTGGDEQYF
few	TRBV27	TRBJ1-2	NA	TGTGCCAGCAGTTTCGAGCCAGGCGGCTTTTGGGGCTACACCTTC	CASSFEPGGFWGYTF
NA	TRBV6-2/TRBV6-3	TRBJ1-1	NA	TGTGCCAGCAATCAGGTGGAATGGACTTTCTTT	CASNQVEWTFF
NA	TRBV7-9	TRBJ2-7	TRBD1	TGTGCCAGCAGCTTAGCGACAGGGGAGTTATACGAGCAGTACTTC	CASSLATGELYEQYF
many	TRBV11-2	TRBJ2-1	NA	TGTGCCAGCAGCTTTCGTGTGGGGGGCGATGAGCAGTTCTTC	CASSFRVGGDEQFF
few	TRBV5-1	TRBJ2-7	NA	TGCGCCAGCGGAGAGTCCTACGAGCAGTACTTC	CASGESYEQYF